This T cell receptor beta chain comes out of a study of blood T cell repertoires in COVID-19. Study-wide context: The United States, Italy and Spain provided the acute and convalescent COVID-19 samples. Sources were T cells, B-cell-depleted T cells, or PBMCs; the material itself was cDNA or gDNA.

CDR1 and CDR2 (germline): KGHSH, LQKENI. V was trimmed by 6 bases and J by 3 bases, leaving 14 bases between them. CDR3 length: 14 amino acids. Original processing notes: Amplification of reference gene primers provided the estimated nucleated cell counts. TCRdb's table, derived via immunoSEQ multiplex PCR, lists solely in-frame clones and lacks some. V and J calls plus clone size are reproduced from that table; the DNA served to infer D and trimming. The sample lists around 57,000 clones, 88% seen once, with roughly 18% in the top ten. Sequenced sample: peripheral blood. The chain recombines TRBV18 with TRBJ1-2; D call uncertain. This clonotype was sampled from a woman older than 75 with active COVID-19. In DNA, the CDR3 is TGTGCCAGCTCGCCGGACGGGGTGGACTATGGCTACACCTTC. Encoded protein: CASSPDGVDYGYTF.